This T cell receptor beta chain derives from a study of CDR3 diversity in severe acne. This CDR3 contains 17 residues. From germline, CDR1 is MDHEN and CDR2 SYDVKM. Turning to this clonotype: Its ends do not fully match the called genes, so a read error is possible.

Each CDR3 protein gets one entry after TCRdb re-called the PCR reads with MiXCR. This sample carries fewer than 90,000 distinct CDR3 sequences, 45% to 50% of them seen once, and the ten largest clones take roughly 11%. What was sequenced was blood. The chain recombines TRBV28 with TRBJ2-3; TRBD1 aligns across 12 bases. The end of the DNA fits TRBJ1-5 better, so the J call may be wrong. The sequence was collected from a male donor with severe acne vulgaris. CDR3 sequence: CASSLSGTGGRTATQHF. The CDR3 DNA reads TGTGCCAGCAGCTTATCCGGGACAGGGGGCAGGACAGCTACGCAGCATTTT.